The clone carrying this T cell receptor beta chain was recorded once. The antigen remains undetermined. The data originate from a study of Ad26.COV2.S vaccination and SARS-CoV-2 variants. Findings and limits, study-wide: Compared with placebo recipients, vaccine recipients had higher spike-specific TCR breadth.

Treatment noted: 15 to 20 received Ad26.COV2.S at low or high dose, single or two shots; 5 received placebo; per-sample allocation not given. The samples date from day 63 after the first vaccine or placebo injection. Donor was an adult aged 18-55 years in Boston. Some clones are missing from TCRdb's copy, which holds only in-frame ones; the method was immunoSEQ multiplex PCR. Among some 340,000 clones listed, about 82% were seen once. The CDR3 is 12 residues long. Germline CDR1 is SGHNT and CDR2 is YENEEA. V lost 7 bases, J lost 15 bases, and 19 bases lay in between. The V and J genes are TRBV11-3 and TRBJ1-5, with D hard to call. Sequencing used peripheral blood, obtained in a trial of Ad26.COV2.S vaccine versus placebo. This receptor was taken from a person between 18 and 60 years old who received the Ad26.COV2.S COVID-19 vaccine or a placebo. As DNA, the CDR3 is TGTGCCAGCATCTCTCTCCCGGTGAGGAGGCATTTT. Translation: CASISLPVRRHF.